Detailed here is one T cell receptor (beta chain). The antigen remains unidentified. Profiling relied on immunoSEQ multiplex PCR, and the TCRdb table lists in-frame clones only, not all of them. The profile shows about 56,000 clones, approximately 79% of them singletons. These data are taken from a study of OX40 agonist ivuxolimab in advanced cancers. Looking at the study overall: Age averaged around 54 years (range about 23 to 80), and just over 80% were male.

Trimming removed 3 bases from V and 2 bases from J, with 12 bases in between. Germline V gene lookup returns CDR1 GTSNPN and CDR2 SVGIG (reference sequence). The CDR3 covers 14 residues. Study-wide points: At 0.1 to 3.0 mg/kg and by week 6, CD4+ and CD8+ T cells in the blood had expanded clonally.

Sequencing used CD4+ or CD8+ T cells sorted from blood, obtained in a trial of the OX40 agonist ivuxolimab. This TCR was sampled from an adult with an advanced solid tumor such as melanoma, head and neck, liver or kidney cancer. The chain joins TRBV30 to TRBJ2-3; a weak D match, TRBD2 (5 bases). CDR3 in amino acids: CAWSPGISTDTQYF. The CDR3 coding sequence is TGTGCCTGGAGCCCCGGGATTTCCACAGATACGCAGTATTTT.